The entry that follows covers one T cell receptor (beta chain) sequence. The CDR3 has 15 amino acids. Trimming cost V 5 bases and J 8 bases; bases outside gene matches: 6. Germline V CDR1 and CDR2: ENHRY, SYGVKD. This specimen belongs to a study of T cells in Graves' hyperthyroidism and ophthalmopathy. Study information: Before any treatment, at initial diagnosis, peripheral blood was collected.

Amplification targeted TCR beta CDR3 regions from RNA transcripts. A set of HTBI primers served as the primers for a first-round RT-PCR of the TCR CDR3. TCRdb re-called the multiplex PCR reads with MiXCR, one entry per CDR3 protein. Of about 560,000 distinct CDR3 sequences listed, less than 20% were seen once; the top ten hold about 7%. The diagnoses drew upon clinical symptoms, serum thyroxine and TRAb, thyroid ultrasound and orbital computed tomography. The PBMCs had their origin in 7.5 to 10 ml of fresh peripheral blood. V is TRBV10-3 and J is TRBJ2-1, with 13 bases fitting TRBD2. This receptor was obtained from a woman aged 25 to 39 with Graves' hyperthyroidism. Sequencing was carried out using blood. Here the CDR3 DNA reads TGTGCCATCAGTAGGACTAGCGGGAGCGGGGATGAGCAGTTCTTC. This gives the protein CAISRTSGSGDEQFF.